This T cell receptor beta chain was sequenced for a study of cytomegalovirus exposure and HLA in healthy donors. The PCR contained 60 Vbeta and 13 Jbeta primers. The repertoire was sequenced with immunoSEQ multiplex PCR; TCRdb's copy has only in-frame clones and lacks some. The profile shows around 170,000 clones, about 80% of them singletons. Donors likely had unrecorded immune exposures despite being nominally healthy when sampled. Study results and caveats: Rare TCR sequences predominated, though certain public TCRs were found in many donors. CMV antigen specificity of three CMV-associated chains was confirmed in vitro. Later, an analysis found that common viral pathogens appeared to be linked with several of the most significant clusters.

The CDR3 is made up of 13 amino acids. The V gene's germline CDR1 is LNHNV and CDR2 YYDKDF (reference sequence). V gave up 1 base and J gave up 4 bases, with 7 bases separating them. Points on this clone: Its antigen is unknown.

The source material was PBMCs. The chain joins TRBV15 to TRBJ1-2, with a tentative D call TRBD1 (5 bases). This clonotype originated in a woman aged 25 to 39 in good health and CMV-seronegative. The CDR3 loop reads CATSRGGSYGYTF. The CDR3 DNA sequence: TGTGCCACCAGCAGAGGGGGCTCCTATGGCTACACCTTC.